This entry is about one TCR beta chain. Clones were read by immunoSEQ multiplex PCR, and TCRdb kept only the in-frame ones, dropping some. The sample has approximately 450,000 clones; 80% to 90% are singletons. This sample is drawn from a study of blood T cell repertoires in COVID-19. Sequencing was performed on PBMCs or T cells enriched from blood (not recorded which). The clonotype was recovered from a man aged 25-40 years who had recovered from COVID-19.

The CDR3 protein is CASSSFSGSLFEQFF. CDR3 bases: TGTGCCAGCAGTTCGTTTAGCGGGAGCTTGTTTGAGCAGTTCTTC. This chain links TRBV28 with TRBJ2-1; 9 nucleotides match TRBD2. With V trimmed by 4 bases and J by 9 bases, 10 bases remained unmatched. Germline CDR1 MDHEN, CDR2 SYDVKM. The CDR3 totals 15 residues.